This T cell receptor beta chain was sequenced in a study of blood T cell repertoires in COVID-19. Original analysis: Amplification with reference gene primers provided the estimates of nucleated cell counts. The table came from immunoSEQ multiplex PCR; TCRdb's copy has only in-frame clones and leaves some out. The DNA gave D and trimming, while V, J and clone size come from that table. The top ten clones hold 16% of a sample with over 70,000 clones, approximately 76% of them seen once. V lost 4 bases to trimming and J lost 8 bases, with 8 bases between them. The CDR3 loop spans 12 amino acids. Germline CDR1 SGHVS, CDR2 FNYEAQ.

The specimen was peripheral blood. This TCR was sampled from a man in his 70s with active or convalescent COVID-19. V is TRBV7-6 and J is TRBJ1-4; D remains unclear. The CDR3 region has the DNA TGTGCCAGCAGCTCCATTGAGGAAAAACTGTTTTTT. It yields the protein CASSSIEEKLFF.